Listed here is a single TCR beta chain. The junction does not match germline at one end; this may be a read error. Germline-derived CDR1 and CDR2 are SGHKS and YYEKEE (reference sequence). This CDR3 has 13 residues. The data were obtained in a study of blood T cell repertoires in COVID-19. Whole-study context: COVID-19 samples from acute and convalescent phases originated in the United States, Italy and Spain. Nucleic acid was either cDNA or gDNA, and it came from T cells, B-cell-depleted T cells, or PBMCs.

Original processing notes: From reference gene primer amplification, estimates of nucleated cell counts were derived. The table came from immunoSEQ multiplex PCR; TCRdb's copy has only in-frame clones and leaves some out. From that table come the V and J calls and clone size; the DNA was used to work out D and trimming. The sample carries 300,000 to 400,000 clones, approximately 89% recorded once. The chain uses TRBV5-5 and TRBJ2-1; weak D call: TRBD2 (5 bases). Sequenced material: peripheral blood. The origin of this receptor is a woman under 30 who had recovered from COVID-19. CDR3 sequence: CASSLGPGQVGIF. CDR3 nucleotide sequence: TGTGCCAGCAGCTTGGGACCGGGCCAGGTCGGGATCTTC.